Below, 25 T cell receptor beta chains from the same sample are listed, as sequenced in a study of cytomegalovirus exposure and HLA in healthy donors. Researchers ran the PCR with 60 Vbeta and 13 Jbeta primers. Sequencing was performed with immunoSEQ multiplex PCR; in TCRdb, only in-frame clones are kept and a portion is missing. Among approximately 110,000 clones listed, around 80% were seen once. The source material was PBMCs. These receptors originate from a woman aged 40 to 49 in good health and CMV-seronegative.

The J gene is TRBJ2-3, the V gene TRBV5-1, with 14 bases fitting TRBD2. Unmatched junction bases numbered 13, after V lost 4 bases and J lost 0 bases. There are 20 residues in the CDR3. Germline V gives CDR1 SGHRS, CDR2 YFSETQ. CDR3: CASSLQTSGREILSTDTQYF. Written as DNA, the CDR3 is TGCGCCAGCAGCCTCCAGACTAGCGGGAGGGAAATCTTAAGCACAGATACGCAGTATTTT.

This chain uses TRBV30 with TRBJ2-2; 8 bases map to TRBD2. V shed 4 bases and J 5 bases; nucleotides not matched to a gene: 6. CDR3 length: 14 residues. Germline loops: CDR1 GTSNPN, CDR2 SVGIG (reference sequence). CDR3 sequence (DNA): TGTGCCTGGAACGGGGCTAGCGGGACCGGGGAGCTGTTTTTT. Translation: CAWNGASGTGELFF.

Of note for this clone: The same CDR3 can be traced to other DNA sequences in this sample. The CDR3 bases are TGTGCCAGCAGCTTACGCGGGAGCACAGATACGCAGTATTTT. This translates into CASSLRGSTDTQYF. The chain couples TRBV11-3 to TRBJ2-3; perhaps TRBD2 as D (5 bases). This CDR3 comprises 14 residues. Germline CDR1 is SGHNT and CDR2 is YENEEA. Trimming left V 2 bases short and J 0 bases short, with 6 bases between.

The V and J genes are TRBV20-1 and TRBJ1-2, with D hard to call. Trimming took 3 bases from V and 8 from J, leaving 7 bases between them. CDR1 is DFQATT, CDR2 SNEGSKA, per germline (reference sequence). This CDR3 comprises 10 residues. The CDR3 loop is CSARRGGYTF. CDR3 sequence (DNA): TGCAGTGCTAGGAGAGGCGGCTACACCTTC.

The rearrangement joins TRBV11-2 to TRBJ2-7; D is perhaps TRBD1 (7 bases). In germline, CDR1 is SGHAT, CDR2 FQNNGV. The length of the CDR3 is 14 residues. Between the trimmed V and J ends, which lost 1 base and 7 bases, there was a span of 14 bases. The CDR3 coding sequence is TGTGCCAGCAGCTTAGCCAGGGGGGAGAGGGAGCAGTACTTC. This sequence encodes CASSLARGEREQYF.

This clone was detected only a few times. This chain connects TRBV7-9 to TRBJ1-6, with D perhaps matching TRBD1 (6 bases). The germline V gene has CDR1 SEHNR and CDR2 FQNEAQ (reference sequence). Trimming removed 8 bases at V and 5 bases at J, with 10 bases between. The CDR3 spans 13 residues. DNA for the CDR3: TGTGCCAGCGGGGGACAAGATAATTCACCCCTCCACTTT. It translates to CASGGQDNSPLHF.

V and J are TRBV2 and TRBJ1-1; 8 positions match TRBD1. Germline-derived CDR1 and CDR2 are SNHLY and FYNNEI. The CDR3 runs to 14 residues. V dropped 6 bases and J dropped 4; count of bases not matched to a gene: 7. CDR3 nucleotide sequence: TGTGCCAGCAGCCAGGGGGCTACGTCCACTGAAGCTTTCTTT. Its translation: CASSQGATSTEAFF.

V usage is TRBV9 and J usage is TRBJ2-3, with 7 bases identical to TRBD2. With 4 bases clipped from V and 5 bases from J, the junction kept 13 bases outside the gene matches. The germline V gene has CDR1 SGDLS and CDR2 YYNGEE. CDR3 length: 16 residues. The CDR3 sequence is CASSSGLGGWIDTQYF. In nucleotides, the CDR3 is TGTGCCAGCAGCTCCGGGCTGGGGGGGTGGATAGATACGCAGTATTTT. Variable domain in full (rest from reference TRBV9 and TRBJ2-3): DSGVTQTPKHLITATGQRVTLRCSPRSGDLSVYWYQQSLDQGLQFLIQYYNGEERAKGNILERFSAQQFPDLHSELNLSSLELGDSALYFCASSSGLGGWIDTQYFGPGTRLTVL.

This chain connects TRBV19 to TRBJ2-1; weak D call: TRBD1 (5 bases). Looked up from germline, CDR1 is LNHDA and CDR2 is SQIVND (reference sequence). V was clipped by 6 bases and J by 5 bases, with 11 bases between them. The CDR3 runs to 13 residues. The CDR3 spells CASSQGFNNEQFF. As DNA, the CDR3 is TGTGCCAGTAGCCAGGGCTTCAACAATGAGCAGTTCTTC.

The chain uses TRBV7-9 and TRBJ1-1; unclear D gene. This CDR3 comprises 12 residues. Germline lookup yields CDR1 SEHNR and CDR2 FQNEAQ (reference sequence). Trimming took off 3 bases at V and 3 bases at J, with 5 bases between the two ends. CDR3 sequence (DNA): TGTGCCAGCAGCTTTTCGGACACTGAAGCTTTCTTT. It is translated as CASSFSDTEAFF.

This clone was recorded once. This rearrangement joins TRBV2 to TRBJ2-2; 7 nucleotides align to TRBD2. Germline V gene lookup returns CDR1 SNHLY and CDR2 FYNNEI. Losses at the gene ends were 7 bases for V and 7 bases for J; bases not matched to a gene: 9. There are 14 residues in the CDR3. CDR3 sequence (DNA): TGTGCCAGCAATACGGGAGGCTCCGGCGGGGAGCTGTTTTTT. Protein: CASNTGGSGGELFF.

The chain carries TRBV5-6 and TRBJ2-5, with 8 bases matching TRBD1. Germline-derived CDR1 and CDR2 are SGHDT and YYEEEE. The CDR3 is made up of 17 amino acids. Germline trimming cut 0 bases from V and 5 bases from J; bases unmatched to any gene: 12. This chain's CDR3 is CASSLEAAGGGWETQYF. The CDR3 DNA is TGTGCCAGCAGCTTGGAAGCGGCAGGGGGCGGGTGGGAGACCCAGTACTTC.

The J gene is TRBJ2-6, the V gene TRBV5-1; 7 bases line up with TRBD1. The trim removed 4 bases at V and 10 bases at J, leaving 11 bases unmatched. Germline V gene lookup returns CDR1 SGHRS and CDR2 YFSETQ. The CDR3 is 15 amino acids. The CDR3 coding sequence is TGCGCCAGCAGCCCCGGGACAGCCCGGGTAAACGTCCTGACTTTC. Translation gives CASSPGTARVNVLTF.

The gene calls are TRBV30 and TRBJ2-1, with 13 positions matching TRBD2. The CDR3 spans 17 residues. Per germline, CDR1 GTSNPN and CDR2 SVGIG (reference sequence). J gave up 7 bases and V 2 bases, and 11 bases lay outside the gene matches. CDR3 bases: TGTGCCTGGAGTTCTGGGACCGGGACTAGCGGGGTGAATGAGCAGTTCTTC. Translating gives CAWSSGTGTSGVNEQFF. Drawing the rest from reference TRBV30 and TRBJ2-1, the complete variable domain is SQTIHQWPATLVQPVGSPLSLECTVEGTSNPNLYWYRQAAGRGLQLLFYSVGIGQISSEVPQNLSASRPQDRQFILSSKKLLLSDSGFYLCAWSSGTGTSGVNEQFFGPGTRLTVL.

The V call is TRBV7-2, the J call TRBJ1-2; 7 bases are a match to TRBD1. The CDR3 contains 15 residues. Per the germline V gene, CDR1 is SGHTA and CDR2 is FQGNSA. Germline trimming cut 0 bases from V and 2 bases from J; bases unmatched to any gene: 3. Written as DNA, the CDR3 is TGTGCCAGCAGCTTAGCGGGGACAGAGAACTATGGCTACACCTTC. This gives the protein CASSLAGTENYGYTF.

V usage is TRBV27 and J usage is TRBJ2-1, with 12 nucleotides matching TRBD2. Looked up from germline, CDR1 is MNHEY and CDR2 is SMNVEV (reference sequence). CDR3 length: 16 amino acids. The V segment lost 4 bases and the J segment 7 bases; nucleotides outside the gene matches: 8. CDR3: CASSSTRLAGVNEQFF. The CDR3 DNA reads as TGTGCCAGCAGTTCAACTCGACTAGCGGGAGTTAATGAGCAGTTCTTC.

The count of this clone is one. The chain employs TRBV30 and TRBJ2-7, with TRBD1 matching over 7 bases. The V segment lost 4 bases and the J segment 6 bases; nucleotides outside the gene matches: 9. CDR3 length equals 13 residues. Germline CDR1 and CDR2: GTSNPN and SVGIG (reference sequence). CDR3 sequence: CAWTLRGQSEQYF. DNA of the CDR3: TGTGCCTGGACCCTGAGGGGGCAATCCGAGCAGTACTTC.

In its sample, this clone was seen a few times. J is TRBJ1-1 and V is TRBV4-3, with 8 bases fitting TRBD1. This CDR3 is built from 17 residues. CDR1 LGHNA and CDR2 YSLEER come from the germline V gene. V lost 0 bases to trimming and J lost 5 bases; unmatched junction nucleotides: 11. CDR3 sequence: CASSQERGTGGRTEAFF. CDR3 sequence (DNA): TGCGCCAGCAGCCAAGAAAGGGGAACAGGGGGTCGAACTGAAGCTTTCTTT.

This clone appeared a few times. The genes are TRBV5-4 and TRBJ2-2, with D possibly TRBD1 on 6 matching bases. The germline V gene has CDR1 SGHNT and CDR2 YYREEE (reference sequence). The ends were cut back, 3 bases at V and 4 bases at J, with 16 bases in the middle. The CDR3 is 16 amino acids. For the CDR3, the DNA is TGTGCCAGCAGCTCCTCCGGGACACGGTCCACCGGGGAGCTGTTTTTT. It codes for CASSSSGTRSTGELFF.

This chain joins TRBV5-1 and TRBJ1-3, with a tentative D call TRBD1 (5 bases). Germline V gene data show CDR1 as SGHRS and CDR2 as YFSETQ. Trimming shortened V by 0 bases and J by 2 bases, and 12 bases separated the two germline ends. The length of the CDR3 is 16 residues. CDR3 sequence (DNA): TGCGCCAGCAGCTTGGAGGGAGGGGCGACTGGAAACACCATATATTTT. This codes for CASSLEGGATGNTIYF.

The CDR3 sequence: CASSSGSPQQFF. The CDR3 region has the DNA TGCGCCAGCAGCTCCGGGAGTCCGCAGCAGTTCTTC. The genes are TRBV5-1 and TRBJ2-1, with D possibly being TRBD2 (6 bases). V lost 3 bases and J lost 11, with 12 bases in between. This CDR3 is 12 amino acids long. Germline values: CDR1 SGHRS, CDR2 YFSETQ.

The genes are TRBV27 and TRBJ2-6; 7 bases align to TRBD1. This CDR3 is 20 amino acids long. V lost 3 bases, J lost 2 bases, and 16 bases stayed unmatched. Germline assignment: CDR1 MNHEY and CDR2 SMNVEV (reference sequence). The CDR3 DNA follows: TGTGCCAGCAGTTTGATCAGTCTTAGGGGGCGCATGCCTGGGGCCAACGTCCTGACTTTC. Translation gives CASSLISLRGRMPGANVLTF. The complete variable domain, with remaining parts taken from reference TRBV27 and TRBJ2-6, reads EAQVTQNPRYLITVTGKKLTVTCSQNMNHEYMSWYRQDPGLGLRQIYYSMNVEVTDKGDVPEGYKVSRKEKRNFPLILESPSPNQTSLYFCASSLISLRGRMPGANVLTFGAGSRLTVL.

The chain joins TRBV7-7 to TRBJ2-7; D may be TRBD1 (5 bases). V dropped 1 base and J dropped 1 base, with 14 bases sitting between them. CDR3 length equals 16 residues. The germline V gene has CDR1 SSHAT and CDR2 FNYEAQ (reference sequence). Written as DNA, the CDR3 is TGTGCCAGCAGCTTAGTAAGGGGTAAGGGGTCCTACGAGCAGTACTTC. It specifies CASSLVRGKGSYEQYF.

The J gene is TRBJ1-2, the V gene TRBV27; 8 positions agree with TRBD1. V was clipped by 6 bases and J by 3 bases; unmatched bases: 3. Per germline, CDR1 MNHEY and CDR2 SMNVEV (reference sequence). This CDR3 spans 13 amino acids. For the CDR3, the DNA is TGTGCCAGCAGATTGACAGGGGACTATGGCTACACCTTC. Translation gives CASRLTGDYGYTF.

This clone was observed a few times. The chain is built from TRBV18 and TRBJ1-1; D remains ambiguous. Germline-derived CDR1 and CDR2 are KGHSH and LQKENI. V was cut by 7 bases and J by 6 bases, with 18 bases left in between. The CDR3 has 14 amino acids. The CDR3 region has the DNA TGTGCCAGCTTAGGAGAGGTGAGTGGAGCTGAAGCTTTCTTT. Its protein product is CASLGEVSGAEAFF.